Shown below are 17 T cell receptor beta chains from a single sample sequenced in a study of cytomegalovirus exposure and HLA in healthy donors. Vbeta (60) and Jbeta (13) primers were used in the PCR. Clones were sequenced by immunoSEQ multiplex PCR, and TCRdb holds only the in-frame ones, with some missing. The sample holds some 200,000 clones, roughly four fifths seen once. Sequencing was carried out using PBMCs. The receptors derive from a man aged 50 to 59 in good health and CMV-seronegative.

The chain links TRBV28 to TRBJ2-7; perhaps TRBD1 as D (5 bases). V was trimmed by 7 bases and J by 1 base, leaving 14 bases between them. The CDR3 consists of 14 residues. CDR1 MDHEN and CDR2 SYDVKM come from the germline V gene. CDR3 sequence reads: CASTLGGASYEQYF. CDR3 coding DNA: TGTGCCAGCACCCTGGGTGGGGCTTCCTACGAGCAGTACTTC.

The chain uses TRBV4-3 and TRBJ1-1; no reliable D call. Germline V gene data show CDR1 as LGHNA and CDR2 as YSLEER. This CDR3 is built from 14 residues. The V gene lost 4 bases and the J gene lost 4 bases, with 13 bases spanning the gap. The CDR3 reads CASSLRRGGTEAFF. The CDR3 coding sequence is TGCGCCAGCAGCCTTCGGCGGGGAGGCACTGAAGCTTTCTTT.

This clone was picked up a small number of times. The chain has TRBV4-3 and TRBJ2-7, with D possibly matching TRBD2 (5 bases). Trimming took 4 bases from V and 0 from J, leaving 13 bases between them. CDR1 LGHNA and CDR2 YSLEER come from the germline V gene. The CDR3 runs to 15 residues. In nucleotides, the CDR3 is TGCGCCAGCAGCCGAGCCGACGGACTCTCCTACGAGCAGTACTTC. It is translated as CASSRADGLSYEQYF.

The chain recombines TRBV6-6 with TRBJ2-5, with 7 bases fitting TRBD2. The CDR3 loop spans 15 amino acids. Germline V CDR1 and CDR2: MNHNY, SVGAGI (reference sequence). With 6 bases clipped from V and 2 bases from J, the junction kept 9 bases outside the gene matches. The CDR3 reads CASSFRASGQETQYF. CDR3 DNA sequence: TGTGCCAGCAGCTTCCGGGCTAGCGGACAAGAGACCCAGTACTTC.

The V gene is TRBV6-5, the J gene TRBJ1-2; D might be TRBD1 (6 bases). Germline V gives CDR1 MNHEY, CDR2 SVGAGI. The CDR3 runs to 14 residues. Trimming stripped 0 bases from V and 6 bases from J, with 11 bases between. The CDR3 protein is CASSYSRRGDGYTF. Written as DNA, the CDR3 is TGTGCCAGCAGTTACTCCCGCAGGGGAGATGGCTACACCTTC.

The J gene is TRBJ2-7, the V gene TRBV9; possible D gene TRBD1, 5 bases. The CDR3 extends over 15 amino acids. Trimming took 0 bases from V and 4 from J, leaving 14 bases between them. Germline V CDR1 and CDR2: SGDLS, YYNGEE. The CDR3 nucleotides are TGTGCCAGCAGCGTAGATAGTCAGGGTTGGTACGAGCAGTACTTC. This codes for CASSVDSQGWYEQYF. Looking up the rest from reference TRBV9 and TRBJ2-7 gives the full variable domain: DSGVTQTPKHLITATGQRVTLRCSPRSGDLSVYWYQQSLDQGLQFLIQYYNGEERAKGNILERFSAQQFPDLHSELNLSSLELGDSALYFCASSVDSQGWYEQYFGPGTRLTVT.

V is TRBV6-5 and J is TRBJ2-7; a weak D match, TRBD1 (5 bases). Germline CDR1 and CDR2: MNHEY and SVGAGI. The CDR3 loop spans 13 amino acids. The ends were cut back, 0 bases at V and 5 bases at J, with 8 bases in the middle. The CDR3 sequence is CASSYSRADEQYF. The CDR3 coding sequence is TGTGCCAGCAGTTACTCCAGGGCAGACGAGCAGTACTTC.

The chain combines TRBV7-9 with TRBJ2-5, with D perhaps TRBD1 (6 bases). The CDR3 sequence is 14 residues long. Germline CDR1 and CDR2: SEHNR and FQNEAQ (reference sequence). The V end was cut by 4 bases, the J end by 2 bases, with 11 bases between. CDR3 coding DNA: TGTGCCAGCAGCTATCAGGGGATACAAGAGACCCAGTACTTC. This gives the protein CASSYQGIQETQYF.

The genes are TRBV28 and TRBJ2-3; TRBD2 matches 12 bases. CDR1 MDHEN and CDR2 SYDVKM come from the germline V gene. V lost 3 bases and J lost 7; bases outside the gene matches: 5. CDR3 size: 15 residues. The CDR3 sequence is CASSFGLAGGYTQYF. The CDR3 nucleotides read TGTGCCAGCAGTTTTGGGCTAGCGGGAGGGTATACGCAGTATTTT.

This chain connects TRBV18 to TRBJ1-5, with a tentative D call TRBD1 (6 bases). The CDR3 length is 13 residues. Deletions cut 5 bases from V and 3 bases from J, with 8 bases between. The germline CDR1 and CDR2 sequences are KGHSH and LQKENI. In nucleotides, the CDR3 is TGTGCCAGCTCAACAGGGAACAATCAGCCCCAGCATTTT. Protein product: CASSTGNNQPQHF.

The V call is TRBV7-2, the J call TRBJ2-7; D is uncertain. Between the trimmed V and J ends, which lost 0 bases and 0 bases, there was a span of 6 bases. This CDR3 contains 14 residues. Germline CDR1 is SGHTA and CDR2 is FQGNSA. CDR3: CASSLAHSSYEQYF. In nucleotides, the CDR3 is TGTGCCAGCAGCTTAGCCCATAGCTCCTACGAGCAGTACTTC.

J is TRBJ2-7 and V is TRBV19; D is possibly TRBD1 (5 bases). The V gene lost 5 bases and the J gene lost 4 bases, with 15 bases spanning the gap. The CDR3 extends over 14 amino acids. Per the germline V gene, CDR1 is LNHDA and CDR2 is SQIVND (reference sequence). The CDR3 is CASSVVGQGYEQYF. In nucleotides, the CDR3 is TGTGCCAGTAGTGTAGTTGGGCAGGGATACGAGCAGTACTTC.

This chain joins TRBV6-5 and TRBJ2-7; 9 nucleotides align to TRBD1. Losses at the gene ends were 7 bases for V and 5 bases for J; bases not matched to a gene: 9. The CDR3 is made up of 14 amino acids. CDR1 is MNHEY and CDR2 is SVGAGI in the germline V gene. The DNA for the CDR3 is TGTGCCAGCACTTCCGGGACAGGGCACCACGAGCAGTACTTC. Its translation is CASTSGTGHHEQYF.

About this clone: One end of the junction varies from germline; a read error may be responsible. This chain uses TRBV7-7 with TRBJ1-5; D perhaps matches TRBD1 (6 bases). Germline V lookup: CDR1 SSHAT, CDR2 FNYEAQ (reference sequence). This CDR3 is built from 13 residues. The CDR3 region has the DNA TGTGCTAGCAGCTCAGGGGCCAATCAGCCCCAGCATTTT. Encoded protein: CASSSGANQPQHF.

This chain uses TRBV6-4 with TRBJ2-3; 9 bases agree with TRBD2. V gave up 5 bases and J gave up 4 bases; unmatched junction bases: 4. The CDR3 sequence is 14 residues long. Germline V gene lookup returns CDR1 MRHNA and CDR2 SNTAGT. In DNA, the CDR3 is TGTGCCAGCAGTCCCGGGACTAGCTCAGATACGCAGTATTTT. It codes for CASSPGTSSDTQYF.

Here the CDR3 reads CASSPQRGRANEKLFF. CDR3 nucleotides: TGTGCCAGCTCACCACAACGAGGGAGAGCTAATGAAAAACTGTTTTTT. The J gene is TRBJ1-4, the V gene TRBV18; D unclear. The CDR3 consists of 16 residues. Germline CDR1 reads KGHSH; CDR2 reads LQKENI. The V end lost 1 base, the J end lost 3 bases, and 12 bases lay between the germline ends.

This clone was recorded once. This sequence joins TRBV18 and TRBJ2-7; 8 bases map to TRBD2. The CDR3 has 11 residues. V shed 9 bases, J shed 5 bases, and the junction held 3 bases outside the gene matches. The germline gives CDR1 KGHSH, CDR2 LQKENI. The CDR3 loop reads CASERENEQYF. CDR3 nucleotide sequence: TGTGCCAGTGAGCGGGAGAACGAGCAGTACTTC. The variable domain in full, with the rest retrieved from reference TRBV18 and TRBJ2-7, is NAGVMQNPRHLVRRRGQEARLRCSPMKGHSHVYWYRQLPEEGLKFMVYLQKENIIDESGMPKERFSAEFPKEGPSILRIQQVVRGDSAAYFCASERENEQYFGPGTRLTVT.